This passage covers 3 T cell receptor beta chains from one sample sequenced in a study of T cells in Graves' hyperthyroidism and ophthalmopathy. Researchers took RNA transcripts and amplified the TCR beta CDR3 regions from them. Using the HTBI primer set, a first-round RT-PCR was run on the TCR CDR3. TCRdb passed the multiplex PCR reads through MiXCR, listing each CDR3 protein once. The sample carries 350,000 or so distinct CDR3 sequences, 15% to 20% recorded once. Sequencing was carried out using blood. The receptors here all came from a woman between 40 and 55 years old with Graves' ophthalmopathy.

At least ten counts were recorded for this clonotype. CDR3 nucleotide sequence: TGTGCCAGCACGGGTGTTATTAACAGGGGGAACACTGAAGCTTTCTTT. Its translation: CASTGVINRGNTEAFF. The rearrangement joins TRBV6-2 or TRBV6-3 to TRBJ1-1, with 7 bases aligning to TRBD1. This CDR3 has 16 amino acids. V shed 7 bases and J 1 base; nucleotides not matched to a gene: 12. The V gene's germline CDR1 is MNHEY and CDR2 SVGEGT.

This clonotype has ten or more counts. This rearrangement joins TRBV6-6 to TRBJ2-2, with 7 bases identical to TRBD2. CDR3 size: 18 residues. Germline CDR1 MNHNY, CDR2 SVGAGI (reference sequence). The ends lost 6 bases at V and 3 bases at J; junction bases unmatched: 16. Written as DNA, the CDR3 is TGTGCCAGCAGCCTCCTCCCACCGGGAGGCCACGACACCGGGGAGCTGTTTTTT. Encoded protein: CASSLLPPGGHDTGELFF.

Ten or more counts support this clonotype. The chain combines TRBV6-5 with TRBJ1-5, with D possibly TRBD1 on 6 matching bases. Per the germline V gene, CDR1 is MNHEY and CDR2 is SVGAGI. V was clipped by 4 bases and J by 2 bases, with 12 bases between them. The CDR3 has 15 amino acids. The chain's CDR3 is CASSFTGSGNQPQHF. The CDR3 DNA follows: TGTGCCAGCAGTTTTACAGGGAGCGGCAATCAGCCCCAGCATTTT.